This paragraph reports one T cell receptor beta chain. Its antigen has not been determined. There are no base qualities to consult, and no much larger clone falls within one base. Trimmed from V: 4 bases; trimmed from J: 3 bases; junction bases lacking a gene match: 4. Including the terminal cysteine and phenylalanine, the CDR3 comprises 15 residues. Just the 45-base CDR3 DNA is kept, in frame starting at base 1. The germline V gene (reference sequence) supplies CDR1 LNHNV and CDR2 YYDKDF. This specimen comes from a study of cytomegalovirus exposure and HLA in healthy donors (dated by TCRdb to about 2017). With respect to the entire study: An earlier analysis of several hundred of the donors reported 250 to 300 Gb of sequence data and some 120 million unique TCR beta sequences from about 179 million T cells. Approximately 310 gigabases of sequencing data and 70 million to 85 million unique TCR sequences were included in an early release covering several hundred HLA-typed donors. Among the roughly 370 genotyped donors, 75% to 90% belonged to the genetic ancestry cluster associated with self-reported Caucasian donors. The study aimed to test whether cataloging public T cell receptors could reveal signatures of past pathogen exposure. Using immunosequencing, the study profiled T cell repertoires from 500 to 800 subjects and related those repertoires to cytomegalovirus serostatus. Besides the first cohort of 666 subjects, a separate validation cohort made up of 95 to 150 different subjects was used. High-throughput TCR immunosequencing, statistical association of individual TCRs with disease status, and machine learning were combined to predict cytomegalovirus infection status. A later analysis re-analyzed previously published TCR beta repertoires from about 730 donors and added high-resolution HLA genotyping to study TCR occurrence patterns. Rather than drawing on any new phenotypic data, the later analysis identified candidate immune exposures from TCR beta sequences and the way those sequences occurred across donors. In an earlier analysis of around 540 of the donors, high-throughput TCR beta sequencing was used to judge whether each TCR beta V gene segment behaved as functional or pseudogenic. Alongside the repertoire data, information on donor age, sex, ethnicity and CMV serostatus was compiled. A later genetic analysis used genome-wide SNP genotypes for about 65% of the 666 donors, treating that subset as a discovery cohort. Every repertoire in the discovery cohort had been generated on one and the same sequencing platform. Both class I and class II loci were covered by HLA typing, at four-digit resolution. Typing coverage differed by locus: A, B, C, DRB1 and DQB1 were typed in about 629-640 donors, DQA1 in 522, DPA1 in 600 to 610, and DPB1 in roughly 470. Roughly 5 DR-DQ haplotypes were handled as single units for association and clustering because linkage in the cohort was strong. Across 398 genotyped donors of the cohort, an average of about 240,000 unique TCR beta nucleotide sequences per donor were sequenced, and approximately 17% of those sequences were non-productive. The full study reports these points: A further reported finding was that TCR beta sequences accurately predicted the HLA-A and HLA-B alleles for most subjects in the first cohort. Because HLA typing was unavailable for some donors at each locus, only the typed subset was used in association tests. The study listed approximately 160 TCR beta chains as associated with cytomegalovirus. The authors suggested that the approach could potentially be generalized to other disease states and immunological phenotypes. In a later analysis, HLA-associated TCR beta chains were found to be more clonally expanded and to have lower generation probabilities than equally common non-associated chains. Broadly in line with IMGT annotations, most TCR beta V segments showed up in productive rearrangements about 87% or about 30% of the time in an earlier analysis of roughly 590 of the donors. Assigning TCR associations to individual alleles was difficult when HLA alleles, especially DR and DQ, strongly co-occurred. According to a later analysis, TCR association rates differed among HLA loci, with DRB1 alleles showing the most associated TCRs and HLA-C alleles showing the fewest. Some IMGT-functional V segments, including TRBV6-2 and TRBV6-3, could not be distinguished by the 87-base-pair reads and were therefore excluded. A later genetic analysis reported fewer N-insertions in productive TCRs among donors in an Asian-associated ancestry cluster than the approximately 670-donor mean. While some public TCRs were present in many individuals, most TCR sequences turned up only very rarely across donors. For the cohort, immune exposure information was limited to CMV serostatus. In vitro tests confirmed that a few of the cytomegalovirus-associated TCR beta chains recognize cytomegalovirus antigens. Several of the top co-occurrence clusters appeared to be linked to parvovirus B19, influenza, CMV and Epstein-Barr virus, according to a later analysis. The sequencing pipeline was judged likely to have produced a cluster of highly shared sequence variants as a technical artifact. V-gene and J-gene trimming of TCR beta chains was associated with a missense DCLRE1C variant in a later genetic analysis, and the association was replicated in an independent cohort. Roughly uniform sequencing depth across donors was assumed in presence/absence analyses, although this assumption may not hold. The cohort was sequenced for TCR beta chains only, and without alpha or paired-chain data the features that could be detected were limited. In a later analysis, most CMV-associated TCR beta chains were found to appear HLA-restricted, with HLA associations seemingly driven largely by CMV exposure. A later analysis associated 15,000 or so TCR beta sequences with specific HLA alleles at a false discovery rate of 0.05. Linkage disequilibrium might explain the correlated functional status among segregating V segments, but an unknown experimental factor could not be excluded. The earlier analysis of a few hundred of the donors excluded around 17 rarely observed V segments, including chromosome 9 orphons, because counts were too low. In both the original and validation cohorts, the classifier was reported to diagnose cytomegalovirus status with high specificity and sensitivity.

The protocol used for the library was the immunoSEQ multiplex PCR assay. For the multiplex PCR, a mixture combining 60 forward primers for TCR Vbeta segments and 13 reverse primers for TCR Jbeta segments was used. The CDR3 region of rearranged TCR beta genes was amplified from genomic DNA by a multiplex PCR assay. Amplified TCR beta libraries were sequenced as 87-base-pair reads on the Illumina HiSeq System. Turning to the authors' computational methods: Across the 670 or so repertoires, a later analysis counted tens of millions of unique TCR beta chains, around 11 million of which were shared by at least two donors. Raw reads were error-corrected and collapsed into unique sequences with a nearest-neighbor algorithm that merged closely related sequences to remove PCR and sequencing errors. To assign V, D and J gene segments, CDR3 sequences were aligned to IMGT reference sequences. Each retained sequence needed at least a six-nucleotide match to both a V gene segment and a J gene segment. Rearrangements were classified as productive when the CDR3 lacked stop codons and remained in frame with V and J, and all other rearrangements were classified as non-productive. Following IMGT convention, CDR3 was defined as the stretch from the second conserved V-encoded cysteine up to the conserved J-encoded phenylalanine. The earlier analysis of 587 of the donors excluded any sequence lacking an unambiguous match to a single V gene segment. An earlier analysis of just under 600 of the donors called V segments functional above 56.7% productive rearrangements and segregating when the between-donor standard deviation exceeded 5%. A statistical classification framework was developed to diagnose cytomegalovirus status using the catalog of TCR beta chain sequences. In a later analysis, V and J genes were assigned by comparing TCR nucleotide sequences against IMGT/GENE-DB human TR gene sequences. Using the TCRdist pipeline, a later analysis assigned CDR3 sequences along with most-parsimonious VDJ recombination scenarios. A later analysis defined each TCR beta chain by its CDR3 amino acid sequence plus V-gene family, and excluded reads lacking a unique V-gene family. In a later analysis, 450 to 600 highly shared, low-generation-probability nucleotide sequences were removed to address suspected cross-contamination and a sequencing artifact. In a later analysis, a clonal expansion index for each public chain was calculated from normalized within-repertoire ranks of inferred template counts. In a later analysis, generation probabilities were computed using a VDJ recombination model fitted to out-of-frame rearrangements, and the results were checked against IGoR. In a later analysis, hypergeometric tests were used to score TCR-TCR, TCR-HLA and TCR-CMV co-occurrence, with a repertoire-size bias correction applied to TCR pairs. A later analysis estimated false discovery rates by permuting HLA or CMV assignments 20 times. In a later analysis, co-occurring TCRs were grouped using DBSCAN, with TCRdist sequence similarity added in when clustering inside HLA-allele-positive subsets. For co-occurrence clustering, repertoires with fewer than 30,000 or more than 120,000 public chains were excluded, along with five or six repertoires with anomalous nucleotide sharing. TCRdb took over this immuneACCESS table, retaining in-frame rearrangements with V and J assigned. Such tables are incomplete; in checked studies, under half of the missing clones stem from an unresolved V gene, and the remainder is unexplained. V and J calls and clone size follow that table, whereas D and trimming were derived from the DNA. The sample profile shows roughly 200,000 clones; roughly 79% of them were found once. The ten biggest clones cover roughly 0.58% of the sample.

The cohort was made up of about 670 healthy bone marrow donors. All cohort members were sampled while nominally healthy, although unrecorded immune exposures were likely present. The donor was CMV seronegative and belonged to the group of over 350 seronegative cohort members. Every donor gave a peripheral blood sample, and the peripheral blood mononuclear cells from that sample were used for TCR beta sequencing. Genomic DNA extraction from the blood cell samples was performed with the Qiagen DNeasy Blood Extraction Kit. The sequence joins TRBV15 to TRBJ2-2; TRBD2 fits 8 bases in the junction. The sequence was collected from a middle-aged woman in good health and CMV-seronegative. Sequencing was carried out using PBMCs. The CDR3 here reads CATSIGLADTGELFF. The DNA sequence is given as TGTGCCACCAGCATCGGACTAGCCGACACCGGGGAGCTGTTTTTT.